This TCR beta chain was observed in a study of T cell repertoires in cytomegalovirus infection. TCRdb re-analysed the reads in MiXCR, keeping a single row per CDR3 protein. The repertoire holds under 800,000 distinct CDR3 sequences, with roughly 24% as singletons. Worth noting for this clonotype: Its antigen remains unknown.

This CDR3 is 15 amino acids long. Trimming took 3 bases from V and 4 from J; bases not matched to a gene: 8. Germline V gene lookup returns CDR1 ENHRY and CDR2 SYGVKD. The study, taken as a whole, reports: Ex vivo responses were dominated by HLA-C-restricted CMV-specific TCR beta clonotypes.

The material sequenced was CD8+ T cells from PBMCs. The source of this sequence is a human donor in good health (CMV status not recorded). Some clones in this sample may be carry-over from other donors' samples. The V call is TRBV10-3, the J call TRBJ1-1; TRBD1 matches at 7 bases. In nucleotides, the CDR3 is TGTGCCATCAGTGAAAGGACAGGAGGGTTCACTGAAGCTTTCTTT. The encoded protein is CAISERTGGFTEAFF.